This T cell receptor beta chain was found in a study of T cell responses to AZD1222 COVID-19 vaccine. Whole-study findings and limits: The donors showed a predominance of white British ancestry and of females, with possible underestimation of clonal diversity.

Libraries were prepared by immunoSEQ multiplex PCR; TCRdb keeps only in-frame clonotypes and omits some of them. The sample shows around 150,000 clones, around four fifths of them seen only once. About this clone itself: What it binds is not known.

CDR1 and CDR2 from the germline V gene are MDHEN and SYDVKM. CDR3 length: 17 residues. The junction had 10 bases not matched to a gene; V was cut back by 2 bases and J by 3 bases. The TCR sequence derives from an adult in good health. The starting material was peripheral blood, obtained on day 0 of AZD1222 vaccination. The V call is TRBV28, the J call TRBJ1-2, with 9 bases fitting TRBD1. The CDR3 spells CASSLGGQGSPDYGYTF. Written as DNA, the CDR3 is TGTGCCAGCAGTTTAGGGGGACAGGGTAGCCCCGACTATGGCTACACCTTC.